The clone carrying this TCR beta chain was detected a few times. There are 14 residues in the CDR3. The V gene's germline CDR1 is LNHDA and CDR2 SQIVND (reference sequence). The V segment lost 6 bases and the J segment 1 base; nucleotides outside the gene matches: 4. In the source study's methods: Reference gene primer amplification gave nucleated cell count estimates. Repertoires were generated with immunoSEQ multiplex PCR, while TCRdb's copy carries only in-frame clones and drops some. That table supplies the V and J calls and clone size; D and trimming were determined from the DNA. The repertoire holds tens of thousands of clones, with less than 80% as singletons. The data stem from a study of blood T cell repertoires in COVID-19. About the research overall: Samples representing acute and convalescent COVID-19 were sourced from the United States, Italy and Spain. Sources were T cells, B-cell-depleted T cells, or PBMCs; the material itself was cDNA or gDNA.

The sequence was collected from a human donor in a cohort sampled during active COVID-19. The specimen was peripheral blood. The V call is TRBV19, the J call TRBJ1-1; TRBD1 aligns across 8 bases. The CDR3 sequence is CASRGQGSNTEAFF. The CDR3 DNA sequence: TGTGCCAGTAGAGGACAGGGTTCGAACACTGAAGCTTTCTTT.